This T cell receptor beta chain originates from a study of blood T cell repertoires in COVID-19. Study background: Sites in the United States, Italy and Spain provided acute and convalescent COVID-19 samples. PBMCs, B-cell-depleted T cells, or T cells were the source of the cDNA or gDNA that made up the material.

In the authors' workflow: Amplified reference gene primers provided the basis for estimating nucleated cell counts. The repertoire was sequenced with immunoSEQ multiplex PCR; TCRdb's copy has only in-frame clones and lacks some. From that table come the V and J calls and clone size; the DNA was used to work out D and trimming. The profile shows under 350,000 clones, roughly 85% of them singletons. Germline assignment: CDR1 MGHRA and CDR2 YSYEKL. This CDR3 has 12 amino acids. V was cut by 0 bases and J by 9 bases, with 7 bases left in between. The material sequenced was peripheral blood. The rearrangement joins TRBV4-1 to TRBJ2-3; the D is unclear. The sequence derives from a human donor in a cohort sampled during active COVID-19. CDR3 DNA: TGCGCCAGCAGCCAAGATGAGGTAACGCAGTATTTT. Translated: CASSQDEVTQYF.